This T cell receptor (beta chain) was captured by sequencing in a study of vaccination and CD4 T cells after COVID-19. At the Johns Hopkins FTIC core, DNA taken from cultured CD4+ T cells was sequenced by way of the Oncomine TCR Beta short-read assay. Extraction of genomic DNA was performed on cultured CD4+ T cells. TCRdb ran MiXCR on the PCR reads and lists one entry per CDR3 protein. Among some 10,000 distinct CDR3 sequences listed, 32% were seen once. Treatment noted: approximately nine-day PBMC culture with coronavirus spike peptide pools or control peptides (ViraFEST assay). The unexposed donor provided CD4+ T cells, which were taken before the COVID-19 pandemic (2011-2018). Germline V gene data show CDR1 as LGHDT and CDR2 as YNNKEL (reference sequence). V was cut by 4 bases and J by 4 bases, with 17 bases left in between. The CDR3 contains 16 residues. Regarding this clonotype: What it recognizes is unknown.

The clonotype was recovered from a human donor in good health. This chain links TRBV3-1 with TRBJ1-5; D is perhaps TRBD1 (5 bases). Source material: CD4+ T cells from blood, cultured in vitro. DNA of the CDR3: TGTGCCAGCAGCCGAGGGGCGGGCAGGAGGAATCAGCCCCAGCATTTT. This gives the protein CASSRGAGRRNQPQHF.